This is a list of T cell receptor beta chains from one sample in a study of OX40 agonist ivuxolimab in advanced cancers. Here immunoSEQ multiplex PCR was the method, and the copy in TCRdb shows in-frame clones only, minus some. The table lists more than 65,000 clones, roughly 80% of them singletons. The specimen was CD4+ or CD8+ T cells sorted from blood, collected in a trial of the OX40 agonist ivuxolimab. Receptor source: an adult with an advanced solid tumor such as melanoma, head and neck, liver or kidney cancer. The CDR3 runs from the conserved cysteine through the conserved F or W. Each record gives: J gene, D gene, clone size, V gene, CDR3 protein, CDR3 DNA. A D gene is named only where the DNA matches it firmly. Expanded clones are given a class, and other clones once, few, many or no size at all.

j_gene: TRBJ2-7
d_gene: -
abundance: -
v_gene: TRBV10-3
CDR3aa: CAIKGGRGPYEQYF
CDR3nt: TGTGCCATCAAGGGGGGCCGGGGCCCGTACGAGCAGTACTTC

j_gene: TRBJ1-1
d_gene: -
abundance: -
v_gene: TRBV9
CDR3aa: CASSDHSTSQAFF
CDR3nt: TGTGCCAGCAGCGACCATTCTACCTCTCAAGCTTTCTTT

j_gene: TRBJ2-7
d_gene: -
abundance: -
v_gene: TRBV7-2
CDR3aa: CASSWGRGLLDHEQYF
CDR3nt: TGTGCCAGCAGCTGGGGGCGGGGGCTCTTAGACCACGAGCAGTACTTC

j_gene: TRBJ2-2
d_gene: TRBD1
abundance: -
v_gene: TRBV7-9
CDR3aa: CASTSRTGGRTGELFF
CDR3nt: TGTGCCAGCACTTCACGAACAGGGGGCCGCACCGGGGAGCTGTTTTTT

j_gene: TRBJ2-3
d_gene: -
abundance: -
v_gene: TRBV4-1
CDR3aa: CASSQDTGVGTDTQYF
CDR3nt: TGCGCCAGCAGCCAAGATACGGGGGTTGGCACAGATACGCAGTATTTT

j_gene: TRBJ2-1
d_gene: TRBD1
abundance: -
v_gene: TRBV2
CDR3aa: CASTSTGHNEQFF
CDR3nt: TGTGCCAGCACCTCGACAGGGCACAATGAGCAGTTCTTC

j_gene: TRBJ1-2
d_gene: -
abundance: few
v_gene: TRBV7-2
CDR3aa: CASSSKIGYGYTF
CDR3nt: TGTGCCAGCAGCTCAAAGATCGGATATGGCTACACCTTC

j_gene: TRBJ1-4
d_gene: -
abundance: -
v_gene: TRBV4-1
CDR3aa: CASNVRVGEKLFF
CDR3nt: TGCGCCAGTAACGTGCGGGTTGGTGAAAAACTGTTTTTT

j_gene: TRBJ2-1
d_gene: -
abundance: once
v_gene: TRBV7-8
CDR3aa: CAGQLGGSYNEQFF
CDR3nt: TGTGCCGGCCAATTGGGGGGCTCCTACAATGAGCAGTTCTTC

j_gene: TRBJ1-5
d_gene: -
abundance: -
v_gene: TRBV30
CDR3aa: CAWSKTADQPQHF
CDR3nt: TGTGCCTGGAGTAAGACTGCAGATCAGCCCCAGCATTTT

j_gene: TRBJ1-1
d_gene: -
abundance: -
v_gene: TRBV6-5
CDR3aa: CASSYGDRTEAFF
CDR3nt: TGTGCCAGCAGTTACGGGGATCGGACTGAAGCTTTCTTT

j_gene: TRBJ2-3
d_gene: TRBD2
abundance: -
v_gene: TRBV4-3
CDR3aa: CASSARLAGGTDTQYF
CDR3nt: TGCGCCAGCAGCGCGAGACTAGCGGGGGGTACAGATACGCAGTATTTT

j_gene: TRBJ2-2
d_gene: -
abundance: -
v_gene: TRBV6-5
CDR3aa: CAGIPSDTGELFF
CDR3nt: TGTGCCGGCATCCCATCTGACACCGGGGAGCTGTTTTTT

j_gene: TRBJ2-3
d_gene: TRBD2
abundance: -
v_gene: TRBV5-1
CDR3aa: CASSLGALAAHTDTQYF
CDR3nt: TGCGCCAGCAGCTTGGGGGCGCTAGCGGCCCACACAGATACGCAGTATTTT

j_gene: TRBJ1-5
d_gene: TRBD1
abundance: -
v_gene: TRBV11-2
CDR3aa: CASSPRTGSAQHF
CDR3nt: TGTGCCAGCAGCCCCCGGACAGGGAGTGCCCAGCATTTT

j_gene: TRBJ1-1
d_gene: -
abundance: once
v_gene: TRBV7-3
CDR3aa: CASSLSVRNTEAFF
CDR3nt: TGTGCCAGCAGCTTATCTGTGAGGAACACTGAAGCTTTCTTT

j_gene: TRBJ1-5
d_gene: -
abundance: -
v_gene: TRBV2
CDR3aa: CASSGGRRINQPQHF
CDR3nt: TGTGCCAGCAGTGGGGGTCGGCGGATAAATCAGCCCCAGCATTTT

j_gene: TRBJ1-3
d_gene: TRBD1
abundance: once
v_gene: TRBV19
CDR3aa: CASSLTGLRGNTIYF
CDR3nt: TGTGCCAGTAGCCTGACAGGGTTGAGAGGAAACACCATATATTTT

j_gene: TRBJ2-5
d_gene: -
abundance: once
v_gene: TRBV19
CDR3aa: CASSIDFWETQYF
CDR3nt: TGTGCCAGTAGTATAGACTTCTGGGAGACCCAGTACTTC

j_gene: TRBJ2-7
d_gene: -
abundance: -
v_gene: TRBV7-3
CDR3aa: CASSLNPGYEQYF
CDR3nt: TGTGCCAGCAGCTTAAACCCGGGCTACGAGCAGTACTTC

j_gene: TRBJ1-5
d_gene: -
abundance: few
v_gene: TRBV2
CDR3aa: CASRTGPSNQPQHF
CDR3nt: TGTGCCAGCAGGACAGGTCCCAGCAATCAGCCCCAGCATTTT

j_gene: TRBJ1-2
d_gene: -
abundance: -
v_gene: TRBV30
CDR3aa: CAWVEGKGRFLYGYTF
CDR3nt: TGTGCCTGGGTTGAAGGGAAGGGACGCTTTCTCTATGGCTACACCTTC

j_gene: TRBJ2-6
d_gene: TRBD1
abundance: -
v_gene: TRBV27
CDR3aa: CASSLSRTGFSGANVLTF
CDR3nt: TGTGCCAGCAGTTTATCCCGGACAGGCTTCTCTGGGGCCAACGTCCTGACTTTC

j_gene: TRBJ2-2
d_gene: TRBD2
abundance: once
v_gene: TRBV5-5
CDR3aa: CASSAGGTQNTGELFF
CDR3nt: TGTGCCAGCAGCGCCGGGGGGACCCAGAACACCGGGGAGCTGTTTTTT

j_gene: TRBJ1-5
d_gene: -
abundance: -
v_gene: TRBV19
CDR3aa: CASSIAGGQQPQHF
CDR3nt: TGTGCCAGTAGTATAGCCGGGGGGCAGCAGCCCCAGCATTTT

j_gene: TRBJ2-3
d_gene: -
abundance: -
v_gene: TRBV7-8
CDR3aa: CASSLVEVGRADTQYF
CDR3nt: TGTGCCAGCAGCTTAGTAGAAGTGGGAAGGGCAGATACGCAGTATTTT

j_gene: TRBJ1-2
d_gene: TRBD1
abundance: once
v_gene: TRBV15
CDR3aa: CATSRVGDSLNYGYTF
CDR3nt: TGTGCCACCAGCAGAGTGGGGGACAGCCTAAACTATGGCTACACCTTC

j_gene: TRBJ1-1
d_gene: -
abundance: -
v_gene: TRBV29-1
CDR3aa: CSVTRGNTEAFF
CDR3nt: TGCAGCGTTACCCGCGGTAACACTGAAGCTTTCTTT

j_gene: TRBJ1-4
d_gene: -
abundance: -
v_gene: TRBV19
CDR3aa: CASSSRTTNEKLFF
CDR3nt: TGTGCCAGTAGCAGCAGAACAACTAATGAAAAACTGTTTTTT

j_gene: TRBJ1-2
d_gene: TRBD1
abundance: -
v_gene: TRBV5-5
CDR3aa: CASNPQGVHGYTF
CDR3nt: TGTGCCAGCAACCCGCAGGGGGTCCATGGCTACACCTTC

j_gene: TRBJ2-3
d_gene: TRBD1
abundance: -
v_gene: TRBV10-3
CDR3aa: CAISRTGTVLTDTQYF
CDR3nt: TGTGCCATCAGTCGGACTGGGACAGTTCTCACAGATACGCAGTATTTT

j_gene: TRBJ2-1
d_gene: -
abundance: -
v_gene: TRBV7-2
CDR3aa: CASSPLENEQFF
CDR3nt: TGTGCCAGCAGCCCCCTGGAGAATGAGCAGTTCTTC

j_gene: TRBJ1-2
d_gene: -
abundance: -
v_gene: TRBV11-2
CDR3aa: CASSAIRGLRGGYTF
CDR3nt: TGTGCCAGCAGCGCCATTCGGGGCCTCCGAGGGGGCTACACCTTC

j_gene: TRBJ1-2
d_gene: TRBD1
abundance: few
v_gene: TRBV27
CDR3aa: CASSVRDRGIYYGYTF
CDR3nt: TGTGCCAGCAGTGTTCGGGACAGGGGGATTTACTATGGCTACACCTTC

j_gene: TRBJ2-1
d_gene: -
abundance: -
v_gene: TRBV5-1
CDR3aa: CASSARDGSSYNEQFF
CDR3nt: TGCGCCAGCAGCGCTAGGGACGGTAGCTCCTACAATGAGCAGTTCTTC

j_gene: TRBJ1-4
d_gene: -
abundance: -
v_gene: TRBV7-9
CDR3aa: CASSFKGPRGNEKLFF
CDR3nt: TGTGCCAGCAGCTTTAAGGGGCCCCGGGGTAATGAAAAACTGTTTTTT

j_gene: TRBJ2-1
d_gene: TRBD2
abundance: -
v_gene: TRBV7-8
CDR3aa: CASSFGGGAAEQFF
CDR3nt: TGTGCCAGCAGCTTTGGCGGGGGGGCTGCTGAGCAGTTCTTC

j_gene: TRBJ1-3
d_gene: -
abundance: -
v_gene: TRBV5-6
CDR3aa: CASSLFPTTISGNTIYF
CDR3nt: TGTGCCAGCAGCTTGTTCCCGACAACTATCTCTGGAAACACCATATATTTT

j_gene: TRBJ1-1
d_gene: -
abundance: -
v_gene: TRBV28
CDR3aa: CASSPAGTAITEAFF
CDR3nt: TGTGCCAGCAGTCCGGCCGGGACGGCGATCACTGAAGCTTTCTTT

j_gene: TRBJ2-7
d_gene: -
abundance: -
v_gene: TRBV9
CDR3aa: CASSVDPGAYEQYF
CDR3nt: TGTGCCAGCAGCGTAGACCCGGGAGCCTACGAGCAGTACTTC

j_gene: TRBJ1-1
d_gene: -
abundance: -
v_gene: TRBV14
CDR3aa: CASSQGGQGTPRTEAFF
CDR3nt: TGTGCCAGCAGCCAAGGGGGGCAGGGTACCCCACGGACTGAAGCTTTCTTT

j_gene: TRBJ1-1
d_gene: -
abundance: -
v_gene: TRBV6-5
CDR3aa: CASKGSLNTEAFF
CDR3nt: TGTGCCAGCAAGGGGAGCTTGAACACTGAAGCTTTCTTT

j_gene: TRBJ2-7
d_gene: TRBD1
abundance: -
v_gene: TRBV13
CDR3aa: CASSRRTGVSYEQYF
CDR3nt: TGTGCCAGCAGCCGTCGGACAGGGGTTTCCTACGAGCAGTACTTC